This entry is about one TCR beta chain. CDR1 and CDR2 from the germline V gene are SGHRS and YFSETQ. The germline V and J ends were trimmed by 1 base and 8 bases, with 12 bases remaining between them. The CDR3 is made up of 14 amino acids. For sorted subsets, about 190 ng DNA per replicate equaled about 30,000 T cell genomes. Some clones are missing from TCRdb's copy, which holds only in-frame ones; the method was immunoSEQ multiplex PCR. The table shows about 2 million clones, with 85% to 95% occurring only once. The sample belongs to a study of shared clonotypes between healthy human individuals. The TCR sequence derives from a man aged 18 to 30 in good health. The rearrangement joins TRBV5-1 to TRBJ1-4; no clear D. The specimen sequenced was naive CD4+ T cells sorted from blood. The subset: CD45RA+ positively selected. The CDR3 spells CASSLSAPNEKLFF. DNA for the CDR3: TGCGCCAGCAGCTTGTCAGCTCCGAACGAAAAACTGTTTTTT. Drawing the rest from reference TRBV5-1 and TRBJ1-4, the complete variable domain is KAGVTQTPRYLIKTRGQQVTLSCSPISGHRSVSWYQQTPGQGLQFLFEYFSETQRNKGNFPGRFSGRQFSNSRSEMNVSTLELGDSALYLCASSLSAPNEKLFFGSGTQLSVL.